This T cell receptor (beta chain) was documented in a study of cytomegalovirus exposure and HLA in healthy donors. Study in general: Previous work identified 95 million to 120 million unique TCR beta sequences from about 200 million T cells.

In nominal health when sampled, donors likely had unrecorded immune exposures nonetheless. Use of 60 Vbeta and 13 Jbeta primers characterized the PCR. Using immunoSEQ multiplex PCR, the repertoire was profiled, and TCRdb retains in-frame clones only, with some absent. Of 93,000 or so clones in the sample, around 66% were seen once. This clonotype was obtained from a woman in her forties or fifties in good health and CMV-seronegative. The sequencing input was PBMCs.

This CDR3 is CASSQRGYQETQYF. The CDR3 DNA reads TGTGCCAGCAGCCAGCGGGGGTACCAAGAGACCCAGTACTTC. The J gene is TRBJ2-5, the V gene TRBV4-2, with TRBD2 matching 7 bases. This CDR3 is 14 amino acids long. The V gene end was trimmed by 3 bases and the J gene end by 0 bases; junction bases not matched to a gene: 1. Germline loops: CDR1 LGHNA, CDR2 YNFKEQ.